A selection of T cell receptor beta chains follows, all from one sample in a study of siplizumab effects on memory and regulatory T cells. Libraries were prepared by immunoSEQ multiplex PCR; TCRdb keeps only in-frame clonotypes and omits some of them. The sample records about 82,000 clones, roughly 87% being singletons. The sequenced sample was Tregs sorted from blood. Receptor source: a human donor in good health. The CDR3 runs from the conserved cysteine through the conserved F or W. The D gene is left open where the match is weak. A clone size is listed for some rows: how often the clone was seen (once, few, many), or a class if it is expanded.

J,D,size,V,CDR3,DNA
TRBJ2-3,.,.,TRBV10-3,CATDPGGRLVTDTQYF,TGTGCCACCGATCCGGGCGGTCGCTTGGTCACAGATACGCAGTATTTT
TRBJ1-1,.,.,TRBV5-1,CASSLAYSLSGAFF,TGCGCCAGCAGCTTGGCCTACAGCCTGTCTGGAGCTTTCTTT
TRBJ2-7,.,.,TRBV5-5,CASSLGQFIDEQYF,TGTGCCAGCAGCTTGGGCCAGTTTATCGACGAGCAGTACTTC
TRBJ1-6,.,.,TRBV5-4,CASSSGGNSPLHF,TGTGCCAGCAGCTCGGGGGGGAATTCACCCCTCCACTTT
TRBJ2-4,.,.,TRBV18,CASSPWADQAKNIQYF,TGTGCCAGCTCACCATGGGCAGATCAAGCCAAAAACATTCAGTACTTC
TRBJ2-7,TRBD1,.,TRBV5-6,CASSWDRGLEQYF,TGTGCCAGCAGCTGGGACAGGGGTCTCGAGCAGTACTTC
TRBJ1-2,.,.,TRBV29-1,CSVEGKLAREGKSYTF,TGCAGCGTTGAGGGGAAGTTGGCGAGGGAGGGTAAGAGCTACACCTTC
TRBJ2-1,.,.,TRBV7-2,CASSPSAGSYNEQFF,TGTGCCAGCAGCCCCTCTGCCGGTTCCTACAATGAGCAGTTCTTC
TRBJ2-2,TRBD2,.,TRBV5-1,CASSSQLAGAGELFF,TGCGCCAGCAGCTCCCAACTAGCGGGGGCCGGGGAGCTGTTTTTT
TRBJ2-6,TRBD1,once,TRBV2,CASSPGTGAGANVLTF,TGTGCCAGCAGTCCCGGGACAGGGGCGGGGGCCAACGTCCTGACTTTC
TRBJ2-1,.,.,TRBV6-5,CASSYSRGLSYNEQFF,TGTGCCAGCAGTTACTCGCGGGGGCTCTCCTACAATGAGCAGTTCTTC
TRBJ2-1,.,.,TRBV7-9,CATAPARTGNEQFF,TGTGCCACCGCCCCCGCCCGTACGGGCAATGAGCAGTTCTTC
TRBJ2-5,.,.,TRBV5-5,CASSGQPQETQYF,TGTGCCAGCAGCGGACAGCCCCAAGAGACCCAGTACTTC
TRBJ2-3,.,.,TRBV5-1,CASSGLRTDTQYF,TGCGCCAGCTCAGGGTTGCGCACAGATACGCAGTATTTT